The 10 T cell receptor beta chains listed next were all sequenced from one sample in a study of cytomegalovirus exposure and HLA in healthy donors. The PCR contained 60 Vbeta and 13 Jbeta primers. The repertoire was sequenced with immunoSEQ multiplex PCR; TCRdb's copy has only in-frame clones and lacks some. This sample's clone table lists approximately 47,000 clones. Sequenced: PBMCs. These receptors were obtained from a male donor in good health and CMV-seronegative.

This chain uses TRBV5-1 with TRBJ2-2; 9 bases are shared with TRBD1. With 2 bases clipped from V and 6 bases from J, the junction kept 5 bases outside the gene matches. CDR1 and CDR2 (germline): SGHRS, YFSETQ. CDR3 length equals 15 residues. In DNA form, the CDR3 reads TGCGCCAGCAGCTTACCGGGACAGGGAGCCGGGGAGCTGTTTTTT. Translation gives CASSLPGQGAGELFF.

V and J are TRBV6-1 and TRBJ2-2, with a tentative D call TRBD1 (7 bases). CDR1 and CDR2 (germline): MNHNS, SASEGT. Trimming cost V 0 bases and J 6 bases, with 14 bases left between them. CDR3 size: 16 residues. As DNA, the CDR3 is TGTGCCAGCAGTGAAGCGGCTCGGGGGACAGCCGGGGAGCTGTTTTTT. This encodes CASSEAARGTAGELFF.

The CDR3 DNA follows: TGCGCCAGCAGCTTGGATCCGGGACAGAACACTGAAGCTTTCTTT. Its translation: CASSLDPGQNTEAFF. The J gene is TRBJ1-1, the V gene TRBV5-1; a possible D gene is TRBD1 (6 bases). The germline V gene has CDR1 SGHRS and CDR2 YFSETQ. V was clipped by 0 bases and J by 1 base, with 10 bases between them. The CDR3 totals 15 residues.

The V gene is TRBV18, the J gene TRBJ2-5; D is ambiguous. The better agreement between TRBJ2-7 and the DNA end casts doubt on the J call. Per germline, CDR1 KGHSH and CDR2 LQKENI. The CDR3 runs 14 residues. CDR3 region: CASSQDDGTYEQYF. As DNA, the CDR3 is TGTGCCAGCTCGCAGGATGACGGTACCTACGAGCAGTACTTC.

The rearrangement uses TRBV10-3 and TRBJ2-1; TRBD1 aligns across 10 bases. Germline V CDR1 and CDR2: ENHRY, SYGVKD. This CDR3 has 15 residues. V trimming: 5 bases; J trimming: 6 bases; junction bases outside the gene matches: 7. The CDR3 region is CAISRSGQGTNEQFF. CDR3 nucleotides: TGTGCCATCAGTAGATCGGGACAGGGGACCAATGAGCAGTTCTTC.

The CDR3 sequence: CASSRLTGNTGELFF. The CDR3, as DNA: TGTGCCAGCAGCCGGTTAACGGGGAACACCGGGGAGCTGTTTTTT. The V and J genes are TRBV5-5 and TRBJ2-2, with D hard to call. The CDR3 loop spans 15 amino acids. The V gene lost 4 bases and the J gene lost 1 base, with 11 bases spanning the gap. Looked up from germline, CDR1 is SGHKS and CDR2 is YYEKEE (reference sequence).

The genes are TRBV25-1 and TRBJ2-2, with 7 positions matching TRBD1. CDR1 and CDR2 (germline): MGHDK, SYGVNS. V was clipped by 5 bases and J by 6 bases; unmatched bases: 3. The CDR3 totals 13 residues. CDR3 sequence (DNA): TGTGCCAGCAGTTACAGGGGTCCCGGGGAGCTGTTTTTT. Translation gives CASSYRGPGELFF.

This chain joins TRBV6-1 and TRBJ1-5; no clear D gene. Deletions cut 2 bases from V and 5 bases from J, with 16 bases between. Germline V gene sequence: CDR1 MNHNS, CDR2 SASEGT. The CDR3 covers 16 residues. The CDR3 region has the DNA TGTGCCAGCAGTGAAACTTTTCTCGGGTCTGATCAGCCCCAGCATTTT. Protein: CASSETFLGSDQPQHF.

This rearrangement joins TRBV19 to TRBJ2-1, with TRBD2 matching 8 bases. CDR3 length: 13 residues. Germline loops: CDR1 LNHDA, CDR2 SQIVND (reference sequence). Trimming took 5 bases from V and 15 from J; bases not matched to a gene: 12. DNA of the CDR3: TGTGCCAGTAGTCGCCCTGGGGCGGGGGGCGTGTTCTTC. This gives the protein CASSRPGAGGVFF.

The J gene is TRBJ1-1, the V gene TRBV29-1, with D maybe TRBD1 (5 bases). V lost 7 bases to trimming and J lost 2 bases, with 14 bases between them. The CDR3 runs 13 residues. Germline loops: CDR1 SQVTM, CDR2 ANQGSEA. As DNA, the CDR3 is TGCAGCGGCGTTGGGGGGTCAAACACTGAAGCTTTCTTT. Translating gives CSGVGGSNTEAFF. Together with reference TRBV29-1 and TRBJ1-1, the CDR3 gives the full variable domain: SAVISQKPSRDICQRGTSLTIQCQVDSQVTMMFWYRQQPGQSLTLIATANQGSEATYESGFVIDKFPISRPNLTFSTLTVSNMSPEDSSIYLCSGVGGSNTEAFFGQGTRLTVV.